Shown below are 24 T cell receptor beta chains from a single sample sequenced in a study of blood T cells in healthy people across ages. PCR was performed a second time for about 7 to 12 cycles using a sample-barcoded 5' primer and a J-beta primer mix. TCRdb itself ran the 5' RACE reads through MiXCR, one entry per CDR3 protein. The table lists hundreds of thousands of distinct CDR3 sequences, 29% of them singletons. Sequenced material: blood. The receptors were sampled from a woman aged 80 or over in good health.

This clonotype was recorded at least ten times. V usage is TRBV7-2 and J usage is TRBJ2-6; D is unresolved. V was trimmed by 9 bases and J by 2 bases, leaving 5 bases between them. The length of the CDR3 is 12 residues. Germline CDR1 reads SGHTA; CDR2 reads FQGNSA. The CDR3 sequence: CASWAGANVLTF. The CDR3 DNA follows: TGTGCCAGTTGGGCTGGGGCCAACGTCCTGACTTTC.

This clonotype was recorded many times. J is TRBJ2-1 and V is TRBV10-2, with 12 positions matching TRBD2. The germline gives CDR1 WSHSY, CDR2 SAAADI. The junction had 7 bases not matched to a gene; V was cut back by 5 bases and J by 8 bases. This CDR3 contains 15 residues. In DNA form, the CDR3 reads TGCGCCAGCAGTCCCTCTAGCGGGGGGGCCTATGAGCAGTTCTTC. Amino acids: CASSPSSGGAYEQFF.

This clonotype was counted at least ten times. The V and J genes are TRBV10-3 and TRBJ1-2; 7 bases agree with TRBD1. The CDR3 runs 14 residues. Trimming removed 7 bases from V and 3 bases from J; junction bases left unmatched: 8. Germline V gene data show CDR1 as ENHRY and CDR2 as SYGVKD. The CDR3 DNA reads TGTGCCATCAACCGACAGGGAGAGGACTATGGCTACACCTTC. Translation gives CAINRQGEDYGYTF.

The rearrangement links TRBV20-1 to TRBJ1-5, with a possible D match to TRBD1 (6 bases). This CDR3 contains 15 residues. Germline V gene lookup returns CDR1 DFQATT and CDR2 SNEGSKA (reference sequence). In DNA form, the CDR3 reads TGCAATGCCCGAAAGGACAGCTATAGCAATCAGCCCCAGCATTTT. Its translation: CNARKDSYSNQPQHF.

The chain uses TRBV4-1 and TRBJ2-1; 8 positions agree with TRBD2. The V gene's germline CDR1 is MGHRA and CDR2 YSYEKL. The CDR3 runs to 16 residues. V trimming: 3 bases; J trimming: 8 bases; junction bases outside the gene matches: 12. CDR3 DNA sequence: TGCGCCAGCAGCCAGTTCGGGGGGGCCATAGACGATGAGCAGTTCTTC. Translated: CASSQFGGAIDDEQFF.

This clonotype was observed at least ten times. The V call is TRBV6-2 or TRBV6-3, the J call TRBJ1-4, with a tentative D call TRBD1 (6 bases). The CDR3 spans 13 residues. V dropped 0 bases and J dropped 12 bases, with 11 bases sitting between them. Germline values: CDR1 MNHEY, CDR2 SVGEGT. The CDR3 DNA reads TGTGCCAGCAGTTACTCGACAGGTTTGGAACTGTTTTTT. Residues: CASSYSTGLELFF.

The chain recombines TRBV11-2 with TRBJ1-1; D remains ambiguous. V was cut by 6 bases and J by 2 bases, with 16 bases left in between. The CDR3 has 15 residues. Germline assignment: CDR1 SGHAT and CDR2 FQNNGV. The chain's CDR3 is CASRLQLTDNTEAFF. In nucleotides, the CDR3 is TGTGCCAGCAGATTACAGTTAACAGATAACACTGAAGCTTTCTTT.

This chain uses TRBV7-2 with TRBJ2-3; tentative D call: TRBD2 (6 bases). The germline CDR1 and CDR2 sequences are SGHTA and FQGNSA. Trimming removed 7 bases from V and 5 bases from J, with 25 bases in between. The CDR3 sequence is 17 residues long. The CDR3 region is CASTQTSGGSVGDTQYF. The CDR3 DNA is TGTGCCAGCACCCAGACGTCTGGGGGGTCGGTGGGAGATACGCAGTATTTT. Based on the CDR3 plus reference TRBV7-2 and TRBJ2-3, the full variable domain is GAGVSQSPSNKVTEKGKDVELRCDPISGHTALYWYRQSLGQGLEFLIYFQGNSAPDKSGLPSDRFSAERTGGSVSTLTIQRTQQEDSAVYLCASTQTSGGSVGDTQYFGPGTRLTVL.

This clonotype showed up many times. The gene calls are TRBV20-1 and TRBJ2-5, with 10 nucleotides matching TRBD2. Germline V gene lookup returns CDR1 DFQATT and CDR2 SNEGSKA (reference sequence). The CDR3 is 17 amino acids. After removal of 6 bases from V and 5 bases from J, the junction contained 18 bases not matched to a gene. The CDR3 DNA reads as TGCAGTGCCCCTCAGCGTGTATCAGGAGCGGGGGGGGAGACCCAGTACTTC. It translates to CSAPQRVSGAGGETQYF.

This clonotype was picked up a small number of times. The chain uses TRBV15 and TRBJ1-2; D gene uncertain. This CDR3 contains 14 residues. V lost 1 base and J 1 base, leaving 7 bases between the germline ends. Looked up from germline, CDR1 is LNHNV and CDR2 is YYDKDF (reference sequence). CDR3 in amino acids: CATSRGGNNYGYTF. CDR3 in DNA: TGTGCCACCAGCAGAGGAGGAAATAACTATGGCTACACCTTC.

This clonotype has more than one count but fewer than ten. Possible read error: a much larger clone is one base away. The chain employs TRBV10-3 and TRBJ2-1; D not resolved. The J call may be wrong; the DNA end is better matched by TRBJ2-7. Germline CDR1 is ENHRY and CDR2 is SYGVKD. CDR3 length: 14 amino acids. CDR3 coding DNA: TGTGCCATCAGATCGACGCCCACCTACAATGAGCAGTACTTC. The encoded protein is CAIRSTPTYNEQYF.

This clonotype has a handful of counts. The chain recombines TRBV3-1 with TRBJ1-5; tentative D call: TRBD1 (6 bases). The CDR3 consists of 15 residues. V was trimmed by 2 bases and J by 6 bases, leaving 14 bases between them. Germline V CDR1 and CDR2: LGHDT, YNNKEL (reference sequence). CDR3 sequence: CASSQSGELGQPQHF. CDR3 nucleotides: TGTGCCAGCAGCCAATCAGGGGAACTAGGTCAGCCCCAGCATTTT.

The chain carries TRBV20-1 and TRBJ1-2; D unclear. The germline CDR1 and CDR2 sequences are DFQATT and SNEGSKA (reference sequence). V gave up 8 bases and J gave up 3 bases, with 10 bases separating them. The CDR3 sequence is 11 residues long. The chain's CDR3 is CSPSGDYGYTF. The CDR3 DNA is TGCAGTCCGTCTGGGGACTATGGCTACACCTTC.

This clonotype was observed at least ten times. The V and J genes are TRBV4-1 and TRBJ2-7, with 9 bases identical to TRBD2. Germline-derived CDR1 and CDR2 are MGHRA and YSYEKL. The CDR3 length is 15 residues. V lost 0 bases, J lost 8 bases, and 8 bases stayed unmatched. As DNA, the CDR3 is TGCGCCAGCAGCCAAGATCTGACTAGCGGTAATCAGCAGTACTTC. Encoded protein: CASSQDLTSGNQQYF.

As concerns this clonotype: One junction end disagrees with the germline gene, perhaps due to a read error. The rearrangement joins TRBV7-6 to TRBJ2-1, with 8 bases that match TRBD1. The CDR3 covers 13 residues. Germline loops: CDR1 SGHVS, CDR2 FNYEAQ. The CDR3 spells CACSGGQGETQFF. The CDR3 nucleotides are TGTGCCTGCAGCGGAGGACAGGGAGAGACTCAGTTCTTC.

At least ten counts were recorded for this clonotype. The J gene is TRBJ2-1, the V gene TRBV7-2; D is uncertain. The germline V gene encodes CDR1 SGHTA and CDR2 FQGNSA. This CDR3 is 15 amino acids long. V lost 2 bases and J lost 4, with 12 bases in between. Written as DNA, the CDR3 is TGTGCCAGCAGCTTAACGCCGACAAGTTACAATGAGCAGTTCTTC. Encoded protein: CASSLTPTSYNEQFF.

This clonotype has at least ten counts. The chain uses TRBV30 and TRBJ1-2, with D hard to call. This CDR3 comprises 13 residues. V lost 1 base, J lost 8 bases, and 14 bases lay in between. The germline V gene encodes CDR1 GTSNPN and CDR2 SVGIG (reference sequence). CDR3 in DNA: TGTGCCTGGAGTGAAACCCCCGGAGGCGGCTACACCTTC. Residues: CAWSETPGGGYTF.

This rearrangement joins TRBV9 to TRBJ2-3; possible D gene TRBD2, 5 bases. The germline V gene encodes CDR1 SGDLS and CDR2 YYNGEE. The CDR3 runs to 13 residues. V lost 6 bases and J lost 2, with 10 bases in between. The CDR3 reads CASTSGNTDTQYF. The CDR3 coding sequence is TGTGCCAGCACCTCGGGGAACACAGATACGCAGTATTTT.

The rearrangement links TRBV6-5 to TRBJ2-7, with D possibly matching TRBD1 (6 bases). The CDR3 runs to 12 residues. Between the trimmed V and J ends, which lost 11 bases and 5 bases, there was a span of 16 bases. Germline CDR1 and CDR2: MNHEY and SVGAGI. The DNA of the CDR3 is TGTGCCGGCCGACAGGTAGTCCACGAGCAGTACTTC. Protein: CAGRQVVHEQYF.

The CDR3, as DNA: TGTGCCAGCCTCAGGGTCCCGGGTAATGAGCAGTACTTC. As protein: CASLRVPGNEQYF. The chain employs TRBV6-2 or TRBV6-3 and TRBJ2-7; possibly TRBD1 for D (5 bases). The CDR3 runs 13 residues. CDR1 MNHEY and CDR2 SVGEGT come from the germline V gene. Trimming removed 8 bases from V and 7 bases from J, with 18 bases in between.

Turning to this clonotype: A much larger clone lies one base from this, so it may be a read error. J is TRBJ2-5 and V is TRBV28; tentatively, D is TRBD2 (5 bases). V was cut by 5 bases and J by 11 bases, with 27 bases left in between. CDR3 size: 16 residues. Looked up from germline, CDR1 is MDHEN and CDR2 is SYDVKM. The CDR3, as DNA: TGTGCCAGCAGTCTACAACGTTTGGCGGGCCTTAATGAGCAGTACTTC. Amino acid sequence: CASSLQRLAGLNEQYF.

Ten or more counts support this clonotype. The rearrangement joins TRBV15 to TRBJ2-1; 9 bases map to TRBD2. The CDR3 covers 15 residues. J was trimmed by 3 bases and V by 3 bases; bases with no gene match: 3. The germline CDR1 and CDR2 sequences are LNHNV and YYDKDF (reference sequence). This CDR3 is CATSRASGNYNEQFF. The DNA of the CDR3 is TGTGCCACCAGCAGGGCTAGCGGGAACTACAATGAGCAGTTCTTC.

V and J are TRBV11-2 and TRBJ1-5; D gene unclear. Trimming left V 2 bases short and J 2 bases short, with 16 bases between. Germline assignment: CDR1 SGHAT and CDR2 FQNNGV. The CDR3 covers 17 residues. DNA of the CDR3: TGTGCCAGCAGCTTAACTTCCGTGGGAGCACGCAATCAGCCCCAGCATTTT. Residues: CASSLTSVGARNQPQHF.

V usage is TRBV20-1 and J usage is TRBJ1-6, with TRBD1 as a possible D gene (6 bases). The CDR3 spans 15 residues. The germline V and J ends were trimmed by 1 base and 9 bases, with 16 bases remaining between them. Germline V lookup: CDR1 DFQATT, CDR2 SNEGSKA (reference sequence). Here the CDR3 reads CSARAGQKNGSPLHF. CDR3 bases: TGCAGTGCTAGAGCAGGACAGAAGAACGGTTCACCCCTCCACTTT.